What follows is one T cell receptor beta chain and its context. Its target antigen remains unknown. The data belong to a study of T cells expressing NK-cell markers (dated by TCRdb to 2020 to 2022). Regarding the research as a whole: In sorted CD3+CD56+NKG2C+, CD3+CD56+NKG2C- and CD3+CD56-NKG2C+ T-cell subsets from eight donors, TCR beta-chain repertoires were profiled. The libraries were sequenced on Illumina HiSeq 2000/2500, MiSeq or NextSeq, producing 2 x 150 bp reads. Among the eight sequenced donors, only one was HCMV-seronegative, while the other seven were HCMV-seropositive. Randomly selected healthy volunteers, three men and five women, were used as the eight sequenced donors. What the work shows at the level of the full study, not this receptor alone: Those dominant clonotypes were again the most abundant among CD3+CD56-NKG2C+ cells in a handful of donors, at about 25-60.1%. Whether the expanded NKG2C-expressing T cell clones were specific for HCMV antigens was left unclear. For five or six donors, the dominant CD3+CD56+NKG2C+ clonotypes were among the top 10 CD8+ clonotypes and accounted for 1.0-7.0% of CD8+ T cells.

Taken from cysteine to phenylalanine, the CDR3 has 12 residues. DNA was not recorded. The sequencing machine was an Illumina HiSeq 2000. TCR beta cDNA libraries were made by 5'RACE template switching that added a universal primer site and unique molecular identifiers. Synthesis of cDNA was primed from the TCR beta constant segment and was followed by two consecutive PCR amplification steps. The authors' analysis ran thus. MIGEC was used to demultiplex reads and group reads by UMI, and MiTCR was used to assemble and quantify clonotypes. To exclude erroneous sequences, any TCR cDNA sequence not supported by at least two reads was discarded. Downstream repertoire analysis used the tcR package, and clonotypes were matched across fractions by CDR3 nucleotide sequence plus V segment. Antigen specificity was annotated against VDJdb with VDJmatch, allowing one amino acid substitution in CDR3. Reads reprocessed by TCRdb are summarized as one entry per CDR3 protein sequence, and DNA is absent. For this entry, the V and J calls and clone size follow TCRdb and not the study's own pipeline. The sample's table covers 550,000 to 600,000 distinct CDR3 sequences. Around 3.3% of the sample lies in the top ten.

HCMV serostatus was determined by detecting HCMV-specific IgG in serum with a commercial ELISA kit. Ficoll density gradient centrifugation was used to isolate peripheral blood mononuclear cells from blood. The specimen sequenced was blood T cells: a sorted CD56 or NKG2C T cell subset, CD4+ or CD8+ T cells, or bulk PBMC T cells (not recorded which). The chain uses TRBV12-3 or TRBV12-4 and TRBJ2-1; the TCRdb D gene call, TRBD2, has no DNA to confirm it. This receptor was obtained from a man between 18 and 35 years old in good health. Donor details come from another sample of the same person, matched by shared clones. The encoded CDR3 is CASSTQAGGQFF.